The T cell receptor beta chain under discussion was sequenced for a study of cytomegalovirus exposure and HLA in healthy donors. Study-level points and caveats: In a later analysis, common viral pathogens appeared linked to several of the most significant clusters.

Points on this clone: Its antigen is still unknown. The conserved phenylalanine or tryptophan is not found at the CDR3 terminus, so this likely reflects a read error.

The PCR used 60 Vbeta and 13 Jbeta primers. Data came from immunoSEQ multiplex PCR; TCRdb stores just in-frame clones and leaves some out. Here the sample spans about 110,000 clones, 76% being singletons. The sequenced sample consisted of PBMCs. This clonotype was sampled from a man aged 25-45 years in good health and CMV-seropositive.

CDR3 amino acids: CASSLSDPRVGRVYEQYL. The CDR3 nucleotides are TGTGCCAGCAGTTTATCGGACCCCAGGGTAGGTCGCGTCTACGAGCAGTACCTC. The chain recombines TRBV27 with TRBJ2-7; D may be TRBD1 (5 bases). With 0 bases removed from V and 3 bases from J, the gap between germline ends came to 21 bases. The CDR3 loop spans 18 amino acids. Germline V gene sequence: CDR1 MNHEY, CDR2 SMNVEV (reference sequence).